The sequence of this TCR beta chain was determined in a study of regulatory T cells in long-lasting Graves disease. Broader study findings: Among persistent patients, a larger number of public clonotypes were shared (roughly 2,700) than among newly diagnosed patients (roughly 910).

Libraries of TCR beta came from iRepertoire HTBI primers plus Arm-PCR of CDR3 regions. TCRdb reanalysed the multiplex PCR reads using MiXCR and keeps one entry per CDR3 protein. Of 350,000 to 450,000 distinct CDR3 sequences in the sample, about 15% were seen once. The time point: newly diagnosed GD, antithyroid drugs for less than 3 months. Preparation of the TCR library used RNA extracted from PBMCs. The CDR3 sequence is 17 residues long. The germline gives CDR1 ENHRY, CDR2 SYGVKD. As concerns this clonotype: The antigen is not known. The junction departs from germline at one end; a sequencing error may be responsible.

The data were also submitted as part of a second study, on T cells in Graves' hyperthyroidism and ophthalmopathy. That investigation notes: It was considered stable Graves' hyperthyroidism when ophthalmopathy did not progress within 18 months.

The J gene is TRBJ2-5, the V gene TRBV10-3; TRBD2 matches 10 bases. The source was peripheral blood mononuclear cells (PBMCs), collected at new diagnosis, from a patient treated with antithyroid drugs. The clonotype originates from a woman in her thirties or forties with Graves disease. The CDR3 nucleotides read TGTGCCAGCAGTTTATGGGCTAGCGGGAGTGTCCAAGAGACCCAGTACTTC. Residues: CASSLWASGSVQETQYF.